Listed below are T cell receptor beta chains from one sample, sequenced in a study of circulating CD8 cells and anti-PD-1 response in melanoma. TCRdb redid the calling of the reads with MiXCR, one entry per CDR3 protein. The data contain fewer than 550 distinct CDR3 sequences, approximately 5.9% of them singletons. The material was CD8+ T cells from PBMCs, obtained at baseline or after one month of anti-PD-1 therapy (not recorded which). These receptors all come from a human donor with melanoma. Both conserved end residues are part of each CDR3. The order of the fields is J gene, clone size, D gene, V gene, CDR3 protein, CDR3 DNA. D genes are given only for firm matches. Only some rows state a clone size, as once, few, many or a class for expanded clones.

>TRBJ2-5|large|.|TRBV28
CASSSPGTRETQYF
TGTGCCAGCAGTTCTCCCGGGACTCGTGAGACCCAGTACTTC
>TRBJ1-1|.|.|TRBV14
CASSPWGTEAFF
TGTGCCAGCAGCCCGTGGGGAACTGAAGCTTTCTTT
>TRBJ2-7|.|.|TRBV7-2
CASRSGYEQYF
TGTGCCAGCAGGTCCGGCTACGAGCAGTACTTC
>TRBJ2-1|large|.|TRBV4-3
CASSQSSRGVNEQFF
TGCGCCAGCAGCCAATCCTCGCGGGGAGTCAATGAGCAGTTCTTC
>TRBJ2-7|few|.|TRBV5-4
CASSLAGPSSSYEQYF
TGTGCCAGCAGCTTGGCCGGGCCCTCTAGCTCCTACGAGCAGTACTTC
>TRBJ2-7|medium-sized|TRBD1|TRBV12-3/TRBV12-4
CASSFSSGQGPYEQYF
TGTGCCAGCAGTTTTTCTTCGGGACAGGGGCCCTACGAGCAGTACTTC
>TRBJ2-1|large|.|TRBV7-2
CASSQPGLPNEQFF
TGTGCCAGCAGCCAACCGGGACTTCCCAATGAGCAGTTCTTC
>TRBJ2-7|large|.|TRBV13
CASSLEQGREQYF
TGTGCCAGCAGCTTAGAGCAGGGACGGGAGCAGTACTTC
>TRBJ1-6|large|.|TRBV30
CAWRIGLVLHF
TGTGCCTGGAGGATCGGTCTGGTACTCCACTTT
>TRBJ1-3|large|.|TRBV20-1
CSATPLSAGNTIYF
TGCAGTGCTACCCCCCTTAGCGCTGGAAACACCATATATTTT
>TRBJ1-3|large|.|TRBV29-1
CSVESAAGNTIYF
TGCAGCGTTGAGTCAGCCGCTGGAAACACCATATATTTT
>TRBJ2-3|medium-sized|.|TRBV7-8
CASSANRVGGDTQYF
TGTGCCAGCAGCGCAAACCGGGTGGGGGGAGATACGCAGTATTTT
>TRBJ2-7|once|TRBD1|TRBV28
CASSPTGDPYEQYF
TGTGCCAGCAGTCCGACAGGGGACCCCTACGAGCAGTACTTC
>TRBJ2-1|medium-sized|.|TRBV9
CASSVGSGGEQFF
TGTGCCAGCAGCGTAGGCTCCGGGGGTGAGCAGTTCTTC
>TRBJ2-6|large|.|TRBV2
CASKPALSSGANVLTF
TGTGCCAGCAAACCAGCCTTAAGCTCTGGGGCCAACGTCCTGACTTTC
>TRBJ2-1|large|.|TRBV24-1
CATSVSYEQFF
TGTGCCACCAGTGTTTCCTATGAGCAGTTCTTC
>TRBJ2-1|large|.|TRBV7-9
CASSPPRSYNEQFF
TGTGCCAGCAGCCCCCCTCGCTCCTACAATGAGCAGTTCTTC
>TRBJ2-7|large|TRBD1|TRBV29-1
CSVGTGTYYEQYF
TGCAGCGTTGGGACAGGAACCTACTACGAGCAGTACTTC
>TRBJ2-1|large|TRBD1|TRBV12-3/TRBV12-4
CASSQGVYNEQFF
TGTGCCAGCAGCCAGGGGGTCTACAATGAGCAGTTCTTC
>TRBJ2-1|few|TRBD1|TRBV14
CASSQWTGEEQFF
TGTGCCAGCAGCCAATGGACAGGGGAAGAGCAGTTCTTC
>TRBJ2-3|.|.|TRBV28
CASSLSAGYVTDTQYF
TGTGCCAGCAGTTTATCGGCAGGTTATGTCACAGATACGCAGTATTTT
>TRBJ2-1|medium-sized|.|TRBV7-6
CASSSLADSYNEQFF
TGTGCCAGCAGCTCACTTGCCGACTCCTACAATGAGCAGTTCTTC
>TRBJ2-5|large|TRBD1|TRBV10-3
CAIKTTGAGETQYF
TGTGCCATCAAGACGACAGGGGCGGGGGAGACCCAGTACTTC
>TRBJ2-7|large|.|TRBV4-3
CASSQDKVDEQYF
TGCGCCAGCAGCCAAGATAAGGTCGACGAGCAGTACTTC
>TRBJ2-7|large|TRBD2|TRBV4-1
CASSQGLAGGAYEQYF
TGCGCCAGCAGCCAAGGATTAGCGGGCGGGGCCTACGAGCAGTACTTC
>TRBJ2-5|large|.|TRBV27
CASGGAFTEETQYF
TGTGCCAGCGGGGGGGCTTTCACGGAAGAGACCCAGTACTTC
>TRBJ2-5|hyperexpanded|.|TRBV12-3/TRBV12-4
CASSLWGGREGTQYF
TGTGCCAGCAGTCTCTGGGGGGGCCGCGAGGGGACCCAGTACTTC
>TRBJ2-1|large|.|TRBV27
CASSPYATEKQFF
TGTGCCAGCAGCCCCTACGCTACGGAAAAGCAGTTCTTC
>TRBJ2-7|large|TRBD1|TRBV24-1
CATSDSDRGEQYF
TGTGCCACCAGTGATTCCGACAGGGGGGAGCAGTACTTC
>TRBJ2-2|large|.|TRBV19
CASSNQGPGELFF
TGTGCCAGTAGTAACCAGGGACCCGGGGAGCTGTTTTTT
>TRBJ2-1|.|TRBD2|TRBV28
CASNLAGDNSVEQFF
TGTGCCAGCAATCTAGCGGGGGACAACTCCGTTGAGCAGTTCTTC
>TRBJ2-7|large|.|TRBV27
CASKRTAYEHYF
TGTGCCAGCAAACGGACAGCCTACGAGCATTACTTC